The sequence of this T cell receptor (beta chain) was determined in a study of T cells expressing NK-cell markers. TCRdb reprocessed the 5' RACE reads and stores each CDR3 protein as one record, lacking DNA. The repertoire table contains a few hundred thousand distinct CDR3 sequences. Sample: blood T cells: a sorted CD56 or NKG2C T cell subset, CD4+ or CD8+ T cells, or bulk PBMC T cells (not recorded which). This clonotype originated in a man aged 18 to 29 in good health.

The CDR3 spells CASSQETGRLYGYTF. The rearrangement joins TRBV4-3 to TRBJ1-2; TCRdb picks TRBD1, but there is no DNA to check that call. CDR1 LGHNA and CDR2 YSLEER come from the germline V gene. The length of the CDR3 is 15 residues.